Listed here are 8 T cell receptor beta chains from one sample, sequenced in a study of beta chain features in type 1 diabetes. Whole-study findings and limits: Moderately but significantly shorter TCRB CDR3s were found in Type 1 diabetes patients in all four CD4+ subsets.

Every isolated RNA sample was fully reverse transcribed, so sequencing captured expressed TCRB transcripts. The assay was immunoSEQ multiplex PCR, and TCRdb's table has in-frame clones only and misses some. The sample lists about 120,000 clones; about a sixth were seen once. Antigens for these TCRs are unknown. Sequenced: central memory CD4+ T cells from blood. These receptors were collected from a man aged 25 to 45 with type 1 diabetes.

This clone was seen ten or more times. The chain combines TRBV5-4 with TRBJ1-5; TRBD1 agrees at 7 bases. Trimming removed 0 bases from V and 3 bases from J; junction bases left unmatched: 3. The CDR3 is 15 amino acids. Per germline, CDR1 SGHNT and CDR2 YYREEE (reference sequence). The CDR3 DNA reads as TGTGCCAGCAGCTTGGGACAGGGCCTCAATCAGCCCCAGCATTTT. Translated, it gives CASSLGQGLNQPQHF. The variable domain in full, completed from reference TRBV5-4 and TRBJ1-5, reads ETGVTQSPTHLIKTRGQQVTLRCSSQSGHNTVSWYQQALGQGPQFIFQYYREEENGRGNFPPRFSGLQFPNYSSELNVNALELDDSALYLCASSLGQGLNQPQHFGDGTRLSIL.

This clone was seen a few times. The rearrangement links TRBV27 to TRBJ1-2; perhaps TRBD1 as D (6 bases). CDR3 length: 15 residues. Germline CDR1 reads MNHEY; CDR2 reads SMNVEV (reference sequence). The germline V and J ends were trimmed by 9 bases and 5 bases, with 22 bases remaining between them. The CDR3 DNA follows: TGTGCCAGTCAAATGGAAAGGGGGTCACCGTATGGCTACACCTTC. Its translation: CASQMERGSPYGYTF.

This clone has a handful of counts. The CDR3 bases are TGTGCCTGGGGTGGCACTACCACCGGCTACGAGCAGTACTTC. Its protein product is CAWGGTTTGYEQYF. V and J are TRBV30 and TRBJ2-7; D is ambiguous. CDR1 is GTSNPN and CDR2 is SVGIG in the germline V gene (reference sequence). V lost 5 bases and J 3 bases, leaving 17 bases between the germline ends. This CDR3 spans 14 amino acids.

A few counts support this clone. The V and J genes are TRBV6-1 and TRBJ2-4, with D unclear. Trimming shortened V by 2 bases and J by 8 bases, and 13 bases separated the two germline ends. In germline, CDR1 is MNHNS, CDR2 SASEGT. This CDR3 spans 14 amino acids. As DNA, the CDR3 is TGTGCCAGCAGTGAAAATCCCCAATGGGACATTCAGTACTTC. Amino acid sequence: CASSENPQWDIQYF.

V is TRBV7-2 and J is TRBJ1-1; 9 bases are a match to TRBD1. Germline V gene data show CDR1 as SGHTA and CDR2 as FQGNSA. This CDR3 is built from 14 residues. J was trimmed by 9 bases and V by 4 bases; bases with no gene match: 9. CDR3 in DNA: TGTGCCAGCAGCTCCCCGGGGACAGGGTTTAAAGCTTTCTTT. Translating it yields CASSSPGTGFKAFF.

This rearrangement joins TRBV7-8 to TRBJ2-3, with D possibly being TRBD1 (5 bases). Trimming pared 5 bases from V and 0 bases from J, leaving 9 bases between. This CDR3 is 14 amino acids long. CDR1 is SGHVS, CDR2 FQNEAQ, per germline. In DNA, the CDR3 is TGTGCCAGCAGCCCGACAGCTAGCACAGATACGCAGTATTTT. Protein: CASSPTASTDTQYF.

The J gene is TRBJ2-7, the V gene TRBV6-5; no firm D call. The CDR3 length is 13 residues. The ends were cut back, 5 bases at V and 4 bases at J, with 12 bases in the middle. The V gene's germline CDR1 is MNHEY and CDR2 SVGAGI. The CDR3: CASSPPSGYEQYF. Written as DNA, the CDR3 is TGTGCCAGCAGTCCACCTTCTGGATACGAGCAGTACTTC.

This clone came up many times. In DNA, the CDR3 is TGTGCCAGCAGCAATGGACAGGGATTATATGAGCAGTTCTTC. Translation: CASSNGQGLYEQFF. The J gene is TRBJ2-1, the V gene TRBV7-2; 8 bases are shared with TRBD1. This CDR3 is 14 amino acids long. Germline loops: CDR1 SGHTA, CDR2 FQGNSA. V lost 5 bases, J lost 8 bases, and 8 bases stayed unmatched.